This TCR beta chain is drawn from a study of shared clonotypes between healthy human individuals. General study findings and limits: Across a handful of donors, naive CD4 shared 5% to 5.5%, naive CD8 around 3.8%, memory CD4 roughly 2.1%, memory CD8 0.4% to 0.5%. The four-donor shared clonotypes exceeded non-shared clonotypes in generation probability, with non-shared ones scoring lower.

Method: immunoSEQ multiplex PCR; TCRdb's copy keeps in-frame clones and lacks some. Among under 600,000 clones listed, about 97% were seen once. Negatively enriched CD4+ T cells were divided by CD45RA into naive and memory. Notes on this clone: The target antigen is unknown. Different DNA sequences within this sample yield the same CDR3.

The source is a woman in her twenties or thirties in good health. The specimen sequenced was naive CD4+ T cells sorted from blood. Stated subset: CD45RA+ positively selected.

The CDR3: CATSRDRNYGYTF. In nucleotides, the CDR3 is TGTGCCACCAGCAGGGACAGGAACTATGGCTACACCTTC. The chain couples TRBV15 to TRBJ1-2; TRBD1 aligns across 7 bases. From germline, CDR1 is LNHNV and CDR2 YYDKDF (reference sequence). This CDR3 contains 13 residues. The ends lost 3 bases at V and 2 bases at J; junction bases unmatched: 0.